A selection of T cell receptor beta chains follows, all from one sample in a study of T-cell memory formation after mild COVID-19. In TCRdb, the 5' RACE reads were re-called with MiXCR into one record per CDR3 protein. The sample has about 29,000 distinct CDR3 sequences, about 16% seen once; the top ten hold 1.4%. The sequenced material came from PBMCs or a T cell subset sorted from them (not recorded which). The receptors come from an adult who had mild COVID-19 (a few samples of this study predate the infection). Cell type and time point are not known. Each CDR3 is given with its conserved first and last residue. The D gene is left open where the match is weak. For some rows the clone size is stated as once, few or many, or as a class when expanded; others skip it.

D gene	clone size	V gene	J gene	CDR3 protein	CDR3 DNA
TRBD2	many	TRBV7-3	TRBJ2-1	CASSFGRASYSEQFF	TGTGCCAGCAGCTTCGGGAGGGCCTCTTATAGTGAGCAGTTCTTC
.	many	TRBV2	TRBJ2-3	CASMGVSTDTQYF	TGTGCCAGCATGGGGGTTTCCACAGATACGCAGTATTTT
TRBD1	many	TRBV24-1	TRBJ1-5	CATGAQGNQPQHF	TGTGCCACCGGGGCACAGGGGAATCAGCCCCAGCATTTT
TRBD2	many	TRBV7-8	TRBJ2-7	CASSPRIVTSGGSYEQYF	TGTGCCAGCAGCCCCCGGATAGTGACTAGCGGGGGGTCCTACGAGCAGTACTTC
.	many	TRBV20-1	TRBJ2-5	CSARDLVGLKTQYF	TGCAGTGCTAGAGATCTGGTGGGCTTGAAGACCCAGTACTTC
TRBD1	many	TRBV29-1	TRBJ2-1	CSVLRQGVSSYNEQFF	TGCAGCGTACTCCGACAGGGCGTGTCCTCCTACAATGAGCAGTTCTTC
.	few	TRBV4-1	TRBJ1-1	CASSHPTRSTEAFF	TGCGCCAGCAGCCACCCGACGCGGAGCACTGAAGCTTTCTTT
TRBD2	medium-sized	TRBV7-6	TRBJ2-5	CASSLEIGTSDQTQYF	TGTGCCAGCAGCTTGGAAATCGGGACTAGCGACCAGACCCAGTACTTC
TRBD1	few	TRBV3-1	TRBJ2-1	CASSQAGTGAPLGQFF	TGTGCCAGCAGCCAGGCAGGGACAGGGGCCCCCCTTGGGCAGTTCTTC
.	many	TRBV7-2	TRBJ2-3	CASSLEWSSASTDTQYF	TGTGCCAGCAGCTTAGAGTGGTCTAGCGCGAGCACAGATACGCAGTATTTT
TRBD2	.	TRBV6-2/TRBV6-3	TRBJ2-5	CASSYSGSGAQETQYF	TGTGCCAGCAGTTACTCTGGTAGCGGGGCACAAGAGACCCAGTACTTC
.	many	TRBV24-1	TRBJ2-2	CATSDHSGKTGELFF	TGTGCCACCAGTGACCACTCAGGGAAAACCGGGGAGCTGTTTTTT
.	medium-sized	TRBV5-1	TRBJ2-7	CASSFAGQKYEQYF	TGCGCCAGCAGCTTTGCGGGACAGAAATACGAGCAGTACTTC
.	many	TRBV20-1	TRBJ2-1	CSARGFKQGREQFF	TGCAGTGCTAGAGGTTTTAAACAAGGACGGGAGCAGTTCTTC
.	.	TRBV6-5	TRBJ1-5	CASSVGYSNQPQHF	TGTGCCAGCAGTGTGGGCTACAGCAATCAGCCCCAGCATTTT
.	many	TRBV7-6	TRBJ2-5	CASSYQGYRSETQYF	TGTGCCAGCAGTTACCAGGGTTACAGATCAGAGACCCAGTACTTC
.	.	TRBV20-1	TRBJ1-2	CSARPTGPYGYTF	TGCAGTGCTAGACCCACAGGGCCATATGGCTACACCTTC
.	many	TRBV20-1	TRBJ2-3	CSASFNPTDTQYF	TGCAGTGCTAGTTTTAACCCCACAGATACGCAGTATTTT
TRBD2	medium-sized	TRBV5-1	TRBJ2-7	CASSSGGLAGGYEQYF	TGCGCCAGCAGCTCCGGCGGACTAGCGGGAGGGTACGAGCAGTACTTC
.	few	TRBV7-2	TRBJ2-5	CASSLAGLGETQYF	TGTGCCAGCAGCTTAGCCGGGTTGGGAGAGACCCAGTACTTC
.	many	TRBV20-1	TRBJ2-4	CSARASGHIAKNIQYF	TGCAGTGCTAGAGCCTCAGGACACATAGCCAAAAACATTCAGTACTTC
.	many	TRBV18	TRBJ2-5	CASSPPYRVWTQYF	TGTGCCAGCTCACCACCTTACAGGGTATGGACCCAGTACTTC
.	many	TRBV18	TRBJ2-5	CASSPRRVGETQYF	TGTGCCAGCTCACCACGCAGGGTGGGAGAGACCCAGTACTTC
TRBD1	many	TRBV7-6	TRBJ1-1	CASSQIQGTEAFF	TGTGCCAGCAGCCAGATACAGGGGACTGAAGCTTTCTTT
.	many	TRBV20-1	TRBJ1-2	CSARAGSGIPAGYTF	TGCAGTGCTAGAGCTGGGTCTGGGATTCCGGCTGGCTACACCTTC
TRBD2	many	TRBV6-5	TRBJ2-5	CASRNRTSIVETQYF	TGTGCCAGCAGGAACAGGACTAGTATAGTAGAGACCCAGTACTTC
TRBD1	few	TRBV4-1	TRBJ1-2	CASSRPTGDYGYTF	TGCGCCAGCAGCCGGCCGACAGGGGACTATGGCTACACCTTC
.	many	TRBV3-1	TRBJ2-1	CATRGTKRMFF	TGTGCCACCCGAGGGACAAAAAGGATGTTCTTC
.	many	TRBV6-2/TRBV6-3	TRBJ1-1	CASRGTGGRRAFF	TGTGCCAGCAGGGGGACCGGAGGGAGGAGAGCTTTCTTT
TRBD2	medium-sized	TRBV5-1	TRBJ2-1	CASTPKLAGEDNEQFF	TGCGCCAGCACCCCGAAACTAGCGGGAGAAGACAATGAGCAGTTCTTC
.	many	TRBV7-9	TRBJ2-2	CASSPANTGELFF	TGTGCCAGCAGCCCGGCGAACACCGGGGAGCTGTTTTTT
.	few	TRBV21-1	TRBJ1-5	CASSKGEGSNQPQHF	TGTGCCAGCAGCAAAGGGGAGGGAAGCAATCAGCCCCAGCATTTT
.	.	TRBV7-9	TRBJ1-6	CASSLIRSEASPLHF	TGTGCCAGCAGCTTAATTAGGTCCGAAGCGTCACCCCTCCACTTT
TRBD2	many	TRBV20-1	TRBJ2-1	CSATLTSGESEQFF	TGCAGTGCAACATTGACTAGCGGGGAAAGTGAGCAGTTCTTC
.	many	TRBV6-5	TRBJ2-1	CASSSSPGSSYNEQFF	TGTGCCAGCAGTTCCTCTCCGGGGTCCTCCTACAATGAGCAGTTCTTC
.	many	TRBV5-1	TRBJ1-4	CASSLVGTSKLFF	TGCGCCAGCAGCTTGGTCGGGACATCAAAACTGTTTTTT
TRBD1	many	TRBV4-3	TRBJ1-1	CASSRETGTTEAFF	TGCGCCAGCAGCCGAGAGACAGGGACCACTGAAGCTTTCTTT
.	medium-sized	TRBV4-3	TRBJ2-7	CASSQDLAYEQYF	TGCGCCAGCAGCCAAGATCTCGCCTACGAGCAGTACTTC
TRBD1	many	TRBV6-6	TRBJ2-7	CASSSKGTAKVEQYF	TGTGCCAGCAGTTCGAAAGGGACAGCCAAGGTGGAGCAGTACTTC
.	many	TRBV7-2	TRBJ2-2	CASSFTLVGELFF	TGTGCCAGCAGCTTCACGTTAGTCGGGGAGCTGTTTTTT
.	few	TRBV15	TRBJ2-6	CAASGLPTSGANVLTF	TGTGCGGCCTCGGGGCTCCCTACCTCTGGGGCCAACGTCCTGACTTTC
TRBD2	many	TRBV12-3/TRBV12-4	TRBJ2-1	CASSLSGGVYNEQFF	TGTGCCAGCAGTTTAAGCGGGGGAGTATACAATGAGCAGTTCTTC
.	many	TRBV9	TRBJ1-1	CASSRDTVTEAFF	TGTGCCAGCAGCCGGGACACCGTCACTGAAGCTTTCTTT
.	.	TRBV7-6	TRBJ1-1	CASSLHGQNTEAFF	TGTGCCAGCAGCCTCCACGGTCAGAACACTGAAGCTTTCTTT
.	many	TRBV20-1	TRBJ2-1	CSATGAPSSYNEQFF	TGCAGTGCCACCGGAGCACCCAGCTCCTACAATGAGCAGTTCTTC
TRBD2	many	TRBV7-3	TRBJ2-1	CASSSTPVAGLSNEQFF	TGTGCCAGCAGCTCGACCCCAGTAGCGGGATTAAGTAATGAGCAGTTCTTC
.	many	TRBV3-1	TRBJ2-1	CASSQIDEQFF	TGTGCCAGCAGCCAGATTGATGAGCAGTTCTTC
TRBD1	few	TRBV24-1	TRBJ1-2	CATSPRQGSYGYTF	TGTGCCACCAGCCCTAGACAGGGCAGCTATGGCTACACCTTC